These 2 T cell receptor beta chains came from one sample sequenced in a study of PD-1 blockade in classical Hodgkin lymphoma. Sample time point: newly diagnosed, previously untreated cHL patient sample. Profiled with immunoSEQ multiplex PCR; TCRdb holds only in-frame clones, not every one. The top ten hold less than 9% of the sample, which has about 20,000 clones, more than 80% seen once. Sequences were obtained from peripheral blood mononuclear cells (PBMCs). These receptors all come from a human donor with classical Hodgkin lymphoma.

The V and J genes are TRBV30 and TRBJ1-2, with 10 bases lining up with TRBD1. Trimming cost V 2 bases and J 4 bases; bases outside gene matches: 4. Germline-derived CDR1 and CDR2 are GTSNPN and SVGIG (reference sequence). There are 14 residues in the CDR3. The CDR3 sequence: CAWSPDRGLYGYTF. The CDR3 DNA is TGTGCCTGGAGTCCCGACAGGGGGCTCTATGGCTACACCTTC.

This clone was seen more than once but under ten times. The CDR3 DNA is TGTGCCTGGAGGCAGGGGGGGTGGAAACTGTTTTTT. As protein: CAWRQGGWKLFF. V is TRBV30 and J is TRBJ1-4; TRBD1 agrees at 7 bases. J gave up 11 bases and V 3 bases, and 6 bases lay outside the gene matches. The germline V gene encodes CDR1 GTSNPN and CDR2 SVGIG (reference sequence). This CDR3 is built from 12 residues.